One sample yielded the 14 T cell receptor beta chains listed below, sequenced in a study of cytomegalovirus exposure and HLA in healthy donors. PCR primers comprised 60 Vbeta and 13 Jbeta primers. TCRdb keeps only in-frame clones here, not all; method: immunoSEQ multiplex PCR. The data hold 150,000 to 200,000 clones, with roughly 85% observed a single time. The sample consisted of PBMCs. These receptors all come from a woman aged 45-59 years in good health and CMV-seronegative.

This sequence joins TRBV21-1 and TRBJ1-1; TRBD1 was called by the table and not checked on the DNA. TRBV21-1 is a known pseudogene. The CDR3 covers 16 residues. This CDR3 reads CASSKFPQSFDTEAFF. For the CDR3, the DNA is TGTGCCAGCAGCAAATTTCCCCAGTCCTTTGACACTGAAGCTTTCTTT.

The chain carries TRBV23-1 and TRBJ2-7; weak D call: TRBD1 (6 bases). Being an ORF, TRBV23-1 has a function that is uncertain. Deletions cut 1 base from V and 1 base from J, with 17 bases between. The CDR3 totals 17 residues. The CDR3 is CASSQCPGGGASYEQYF. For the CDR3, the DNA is TGCGCCAGCAGTCAATGCCCGGGTGGGGGCGCTTCCTACGAGCAGTACTTC.

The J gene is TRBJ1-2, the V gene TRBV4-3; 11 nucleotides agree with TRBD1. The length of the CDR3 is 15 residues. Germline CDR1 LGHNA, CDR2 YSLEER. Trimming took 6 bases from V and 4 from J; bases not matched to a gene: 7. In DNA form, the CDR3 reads TGCGCCAGCAGTCGGGACAGGGGGTTAGGCTATGGCTACACCTTC. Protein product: CASSRDRGLGYGYTF.

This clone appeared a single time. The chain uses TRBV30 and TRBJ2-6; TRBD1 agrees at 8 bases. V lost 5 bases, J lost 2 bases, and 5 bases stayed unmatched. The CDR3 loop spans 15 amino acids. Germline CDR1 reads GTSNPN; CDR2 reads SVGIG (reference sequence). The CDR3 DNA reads TGTGCCTGGCGACAGGGGACTGCTGGGGCCAACGTCCTGACTTTC. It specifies CAWRQGTAGANVLTF.

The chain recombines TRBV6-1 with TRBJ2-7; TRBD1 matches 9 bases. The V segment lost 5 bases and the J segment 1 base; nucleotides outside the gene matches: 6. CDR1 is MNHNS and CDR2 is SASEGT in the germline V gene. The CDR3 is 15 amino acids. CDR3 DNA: TGTGCCAGCAGTCGAGGACAGGGGAGTTCCTACGAGCAGTACTTC. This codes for CASSRGQGSSYEQYF.

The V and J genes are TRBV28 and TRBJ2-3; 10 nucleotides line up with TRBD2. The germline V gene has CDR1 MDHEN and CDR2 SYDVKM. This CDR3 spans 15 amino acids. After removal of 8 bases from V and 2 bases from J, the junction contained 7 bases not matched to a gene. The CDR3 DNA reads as TGTGCCAGCTGGGAAGCGGGAGGGATCACAGATACGCAGTATTTT. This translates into CASWEAGGITDTQYF.

CDR3 in DNA: TGTGCCAGCAGTTTTAGCGGGAGGGCCAGGGAGCAGTACTTC. Its translation is CASSFSGRAREQYF. The gene calls are TRBV27 and TRBJ2-7; 11 nucleotides align to TRBD2. With 3 bases clipped from V and 7 bases from J, the junction kept 5 bases outside the gene matches. The germline V gene has CDR1 MNHEY and CDR2 SMNVEV (reference sequence). The CDR3 length is 14 residues.

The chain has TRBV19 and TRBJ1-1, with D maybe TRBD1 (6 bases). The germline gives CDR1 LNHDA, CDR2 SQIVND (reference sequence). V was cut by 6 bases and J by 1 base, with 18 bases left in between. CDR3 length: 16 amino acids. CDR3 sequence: CASSKEGTNQNTEAFF. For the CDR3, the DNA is TGTGCCAGTAGCAAGGAAGGGACAAATCAGAACACTGAAGCTTTCTTT.

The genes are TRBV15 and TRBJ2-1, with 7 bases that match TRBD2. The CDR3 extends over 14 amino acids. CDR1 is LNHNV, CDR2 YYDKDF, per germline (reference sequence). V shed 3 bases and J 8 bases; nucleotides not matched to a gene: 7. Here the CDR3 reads CATSSGTSVDEQFF. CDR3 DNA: TGTGCCACCAGCAGCGGAACTAGCGTCGATGAGCAGTTCTTC.

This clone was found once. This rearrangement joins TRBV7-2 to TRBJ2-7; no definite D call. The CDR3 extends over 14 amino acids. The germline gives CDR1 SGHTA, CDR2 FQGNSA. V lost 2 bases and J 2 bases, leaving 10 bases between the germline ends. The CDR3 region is CASSLSLGPYEQYF. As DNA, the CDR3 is TGTGCCAGCAGCTTAAGCCTAGGCCCCTACGAGCAGTACTTC.

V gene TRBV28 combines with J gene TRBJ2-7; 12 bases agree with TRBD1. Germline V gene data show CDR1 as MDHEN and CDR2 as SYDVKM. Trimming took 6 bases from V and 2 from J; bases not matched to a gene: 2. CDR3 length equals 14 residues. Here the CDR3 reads CASRGQGATYEQYF. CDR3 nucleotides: TGTGCCAGCAGGGGACAGGGGGCGACCTACGAGCAGTACTTC.

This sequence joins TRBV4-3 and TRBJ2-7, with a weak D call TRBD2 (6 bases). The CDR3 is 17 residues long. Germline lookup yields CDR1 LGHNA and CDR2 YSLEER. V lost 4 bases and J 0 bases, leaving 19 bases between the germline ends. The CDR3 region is CASSRGTDHTSSYEQYF. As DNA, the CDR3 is TGCGCCAGCAGCCGTGGGACTGACCATACTAGCTCCTACGAGCAGTACTTC.

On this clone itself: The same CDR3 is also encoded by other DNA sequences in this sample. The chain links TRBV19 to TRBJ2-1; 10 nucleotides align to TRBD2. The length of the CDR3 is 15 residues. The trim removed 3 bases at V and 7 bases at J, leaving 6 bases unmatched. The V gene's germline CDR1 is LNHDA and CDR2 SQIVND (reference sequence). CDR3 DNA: TGTGCCAGTAGTATCGGGCTAGCGGGAGTTAATGAGCAGTTCTTC. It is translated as CASSIGLAGVNEQFF. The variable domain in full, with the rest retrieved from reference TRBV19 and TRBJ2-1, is DGGITQSPKYLFRKEGQNVTLSCEQNLNHDAMYWYRQDPGQGLRLIYYSQIVNDFQKGDIAEGYSVSREKKESFPLTVTSAQKNPTAFYLCASSIGLAGVNEQFFGPGTRLTVL.

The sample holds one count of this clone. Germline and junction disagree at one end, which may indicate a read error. This CDR3 reads CSSRPVGTAVNEKLFF. CDR3 DNA: TGTTCCAGCAGACCGGTAGGGACAGCTGTTAATGAAAAACTGTTTTTT. This chain uses TRBV7-9 with TRBJ1-4; 7 nucleotides line up with TRBD1. Germline V gene data show CDR1 as SEHNR and CDR2 as FQNEAQ (reference sequence). This CDR3 has 16 residues.